One and the same sample provided the 14 T cell receptor beta chains below, sequenced in a study of blood T cell repertoires in COVID-19. Produced via immunoSEQ multiplex PCR; TCRdb's table is partial and in-frame only. The sample carries 200,000 to 250,000 clones, roughly 88% recorded once. The specimen was peripheral blood. Receptor source: a man aged 50 to 60 with active or convalescent COVID-19.

The V gene is TRBV6-2 or TRBV6-3, the J gene TRBJ2-7; D possibly corresponds to TRBD1 (6 bases). This CDR3 has 13 amino acids. V dropped 2 bases and J dropped 9 bases, with 14 bases sitting between them. Germline values: CDR1 MNHEY, CDR2 SVGEGT. The CDR3 loop is CASSYIPGVGQYV. The DNA for the CDR3 is TGTGCCAGCAGTTACATTCCAGGGGTCGGGCAGTACGTC.

The rearrangement links TRBV2 to TRBJ1-1; D might be TRBD1 (6 bases). Looked up from germline, CDR1 is SNHLY and CDR2 is FYNNEI. The CDR3 is 16 amino acids. With 2 bases removed from V and 3 bases from J, the gap between germline ends came to 16 bases. The CDR3 loop reads CASSEFPQGWYTEAFF. DNA for the CDR3: TGTGCCAGCAGTGAATTCCCCCAGGGGTGGTACACTGAAGCTTTCTTT. The whole variable domain, remainder taken from reference TRBV2 and TRBJ1-1, is EPEVTQTPSHQVTQMGQEVILRCVPISNHLYFYWYRQILGQKVEFLVSFYNNEISEKSEIFDDQFSVERPDGSNFTLKIRSTKLEDSAMYFCASSEFPQGWYTEAFFGQGTRLTVV.

The chain carries TRBV2 and TRBJ2-5; 9 bases align to TRBD1. Germline V CDR1 and CDR2: SNHLY, FYNNEI. The V segment lost 6 bases and the J segment 7 bases; nucleotides outside the gene matches: 9. The CDR3 totals 14 residues. The CDR3 DNA reads as TGTGCCAGCAGGGTGACAGGGGGTAGGGTGACCCAGTACTTC. Amino acid sequence: CASRVTGGRVTQYF.

The chain uses TRBV3-1 (or the pseudogene TRBV3-2) and TRBJ2-7; 7 bases map to TRBD2. CDR1 LGHDT and CDR2 YNNKEL come from the germline V gene (reference sequence). CDR3 size: 14 residues. Trimming cost V 7 bases and J 1 base; bases outside gene matches: 7. CDR3 loop: CASTYGGGSYEQYV. The CDR3 region has the DNA TGTGCCAGCACCTATGGGGGGGGGTCCTACGAGCAGTACGTC.

The chain uses TRBV27 and TRBJ2-7; TRBD1 might be the D (6 bases). Trimming took 3 bases from V and 4 from J, leaving 13 bases between them. The V gene's germline CDR1 is MNHEY and CDR2 SMNVEV (reference sequence). The CDR3 spans 14 residues. As DNA, the CDR3 is TGTGCCAGCAGTTTCAGGGGATCTTCTTACGAGCAGTACTTC. Encoded protein: CASSFRGSSYEQYF.

The V call is TRBV5-4, the J call TRBJ2-7; 11 nucleotides match TRBD2. The germline CDR1 and CDR2 sequences are SGHNT and YYREEE (reference sequence). The trim removed 0 bases at V and 13 bases at J, leaving 6 bases unmatched. The CDR3 is made up of 13 amino acids. Here the CDR3 reads CASSLGLAGPLYF. DNA of the CDR3: TGTGCCAGCAGCTTGGGACTAGCGGGGCCCCTATACTTC.

The chain uses TRBV28 and TRBJ2-1; no clear D. The germline V gene has CDR1 MDHEN and CDR2 SYDVKM. This CDR3 is 13 amino acids long. Trimming stripped 3 bases from V and 4 bases from J, with 7 bases between. DNA for the CDR3: TGTGCCAGCAGTTTGGGCAAGTACAATGAGCAGTTCTTC. Amino acid sequence: CASSLGKYNEQFF.

The CDR3 nucleotides are TGCGCCAGCAGCCAAGTCGCCATCCGGGGCAATGAGCAGTTCTTC. Translating it yields CASSQVAIRGNEQFF. The chain employs TRBV4-1 and TRBJ2-1, with D perhaps matching TRBD2 (5 bases). Germline CDR1 MGHRA, CDR2 YSYEKL. V was shortened by 1 base and J by 6 bases, with 13 bases between the two germline ends. The CDR3 runs to 15 residues.

The V and J genes are TRBV24-1 and TRBJ2-3; tentative D call: TRBD1 (5 bases). The V end was cut by 4 bases, the J end by 2 bases, with 15 bases between. The CDR3 consists of 16 residues. Germline V lookup: CDR1 KGHDR, CDR2 SFDVKD. The DNA for the CDR3 is TGTGCCACCAGTGACCTTAAGGACACCCACACAGATACGCAGTATTTT. Its translation is CATSDLKDTHTDTQYF.

The chain combines TRBV28 with TRBJ1-1; 9 nucleotides agree with TRBD1. The CDR3 runs to 16 residues. V was clipped by 4 bases and J by 1 base; unmatched bases: 7. Germline CDR1 and CDR2: MDHEN and SYDVKM. CDR3 protein: CASSWGTGRGNTEAFF. The CDR3 region has the DNA TGTGCCAGCAGTTGGGGGACAGGGAGGGGGAACACTGAAGCTTTCTTT. The full variable domain, rest sourced from reference TRBV28 and TRBJ1-1, is DVKVTQSSRYLVKRTGEKVFLECVQDMDHENMFWYRQDPGLGLRLIYFSYDVKMKEKGDIPEGYSVSREKKERFSLILESASTNQTSMYLCASSWGTGRGNTEAFFGQGTRLTVV.

The rearrangement links TRBV6-2 or TRBV6-3 to TRBJ2-1, with D possibly being TRBD1 (5 bases). V lost 2 bases and J 2 bases, leaving 7 bases between the germline ends. The CDR3 runs 14 residues. In germline, CDR1 is MNHEY, CDR2 SVGEGT. In DNA, the CDR3 is TGTGCCAGCAGTTACGGGGCGGCCTACAATGAGCAGTTCTTC. Protein sequence: CASSYGAAYNEQFF.

This clone was picked up one time. This chain connects TRBV5-1 to TRBJ1-2, with 8 bases matching TRBD1. This CDR3 has 13 amino acids. V dropped 4 bases and J dropped 6; count of bases not matched to a gene: 5. Germline V gene sequence: CDR1 SGHRS, CDR2 YFSETQ. CDR3 bases: TGCGCCAGCAGCGTGACAGGGGAGAATGGCTACACCTTC. It codes for CASSVTGENGYTF.

The rearrangement uses TRBV20-1 and TRBJ1-1; no firm D call. CDR3 length: 11 amino acids. The germline V gene encodes CDR1 DFQATT and CDR2 SNEGSKA (reference sequence). V lost 5 bases and J lost 9, with 13 bases in between. CDR3 loop: CSAPREGKAFF. The CDR3 region has the DNA TGCAGTGCTCCCCGGGAGGGTAAAGCTTTCTTT.

The CDR3 loop reads CASSQDTRGLYTEAFF. CDR3 in DNA: TGCGCCAGCAGCCAAGATACCAGGGGGCTATACACTGAAGCTTTCTTT. The gene calls are TRBV4-3 and TRBJ1-1; 8 bases map to TRBD1. CDR3 length: 16 amino acids. The trim removed 0 bases at V and 3 bases at J, leaving 6 bases unmatched. The germline gives CDR1 LGHNA, CDR2 YSLEER.